Listed below are T cell receptor beta chains from one sample, sequenced in a study of OX40 agonist ivuxolimab in advanced cancers. Repertoires were generated with immunoSEQ multiplex PCR, while TCRdb's copy carries only in-frame clones and drops some. The sample holds over 35,000 clones, about 86% seen once. Material: CD4+ or CD8+ T cells sorted from blood, obtained in a trial of the OX40 agonist ivuxolimab. These receptors originate from an adult with an advanced solid tumor such as melanoma, head and neck, liver or kidney cancer. Each CDR3 is given with its conserved first and last residue. The D gene is left open where the match is weak. Clone sizes are given selectively: once, few, many, or a class where the clone is expanded.

J	size	D	V	DNA	CDR3
TRBJ2-1	-	TRBD1	TRBV11-3	TGTGCCAGCAGCGCCCCCGGGACAGGGGGAAACAATGAGCAGTTCTTC	CASSAPGTGGNNEQFF
TRBJ1-1	once	-	TRBV6-1	TGTGCCAGCGGAGGCATGAACACTGAAGCTTTCTTT	CASGGMNTEAFF
TRBJ2-7	-	-	TRBV11-2	TGTGCCAGCAGCTTAGTTCTGGGAGACTCCTACGAGCAGTACTTC	CASSLVLGDSYEQYF
TRBJ1-6	few	-	TRBV5-1	TGCGCCAGCAGCTTGAACAGCCCAGATAATTCACCCCTCCACTTT	CASSLNSPDNSPLHF
TRBJ2-3	-	-	TRBV28	TGTGCCAGCAGCTCCCACAGGGACAGCACAGATACGCAGTATTTT	CASSSHRDSTDTQYF
TRBJ2-7	-	TRBD1	TRBV6-1	TGTGCCAGCAGTACAGGGGATTTTGCGTACGAGCAGTACTTC	CASSTGDFAYEQYF
TRBJ2-5	-	-	TRBV19	TGTGCCAGTAGCGCCGCGCCCCAAGAGACCCAGTACTTC	CASSAAPQETQYF
TRBJ2-6	once	TRBD2	TRBV19	TGTGCCAGTAGTATTGGGCGGAGCGGGAGGTCTTCTGGGGCCAACGTCCTGACTTTC	CASSIGRSGRSSGANVLTF
TRBJ2-2	-	-	TRBV7-7	TGTGCCAGCAGCTTAAGAGGGTTTGGAACCGGGGAGCTGTTTTTT	CASSLRGFGTGELFF
TRBJ1-4	-	-	TRBV19	TGTGCCAGTAGTATAGATCGTCCAGGTGGTCTGTTTTTT	CASSIDRPGGLFF
TRBJ1-5	-	-	TRBV2	TGTGCCAGCAGTGTTTACAGGAATAGCAATCAGCCCCAGCATTTT	CASSVYRNSNQPQHF
TRBJ2-3	-	TRBD2	TRBV5-1	TGCGCCAGCAGCTCTAGCGGGGGTACCACAGATACGCAGTATTTT	CASSSSGGTTDTQYF
TRBJ1-4	-	TRBD1	TRBV25-1	TGTGCCAGCAGTGAATTTTCAGGGACAGGGACTACTAATGAAAAACTGTTTTTT	CASSEFSGTGTTNEKLFF
TRBJ1-1	once	-	TRBV2	TGTGCCAGCAGTGTATCATCGCTTGAAGCTTTCTTT	CASSVSSLEAFF
TRBJ2-7	-	TRBD2	TRBV2	TGTGCCAGCAGATCGGGGGGGGCAGGGAAAACCTACGAGCAGTACTTC	CASRSGGAGKTYEQYF
TRBJ2-1	-	TRBD2	TRBV5-1	TGCGCCAGCAGCTTCGGGGGGACCTACTTCAATGAGCAGTTCTTC	CASSFGGTYFNEQFF
TRBJ2-2	-	-	TRBV21-1	TGTGCCAGCAGCAAACTCCGGGACAGGGGAAGCGCCGGGGAGCTGTTTTTT	CASSKLRDRGSAGELFF
TRBJ2-3	-	-	TRBV6-1	TGTGCCAGCAGCAGAGGGAGGCCCCCCACAGATACGCAGTATTTT	CASSRGRPPTDTQYF
TRBJ2-3	many	-	TRBV6-9	TGTGCCAGCAGTAGCACAGATACGCAGTATTTT	CASSSTDTQYF
TRBJ2-7	-	-	TRBV19	TGTGCCAGTAGTATAGACCTCCCCTACGAGCAGTACTTC	CASSIDLPYEQYF
TRBJ1-6	-	-	TRBV13	TGTGCCAGCAGCTTCTCGGTGAGGAGCTCCTATAATTCACCCCTCCACTTT	CASSFSVRSSYNSPLHF
TRBJ2-2	-	TRBD2	TRBV6-1	TGTGCCGCTACGACCGGGACTAGCGGCGGGGAGCTGTTTTTT	CAATTGTSGGELFF
TRBJ1-6	-	-	TRBV5-8	TGTGCCAGCAGCCTCCCTTGGGGGGACAATTCACCCCTCCACTTT	CASSLPWGDNSPLHF
TRBJ1-2	-	TRBD1	TRBV5-4	TGTGCCAGCAGCCAAGGACAGGGGGCGGACTATGGCTACACCTTC	CASSQGQGADYGYTF
TRBJ2-1	-	TRBD2	TRBV9	TGTGCCAGCGGGTTAGCTAGCGGGATTACGAAATCCTACAATGAGCAGTTCTTC	CASGLASGITKSYNEQFF
TRBJ1-2	-	-	TRBV5-1	TGCGCCAGCAGTCGGGGGACCAGCCCCTTCTATGGCTACACCTTC	CASSRGTSPFYGYTF
TRBJ1-2	once	-	TRBV9	TGTGCCAGCAGCGTAGGGGGTTGGAACTATGGCTACACCTTC	CASSVGGWNYGYTF
TRBJ2-1	once	TRBD2	TRBV20-1	TGCAGTGCTTCACGGGGGGATGAGCAGTTCTTC	CSASRGDEQFF
TRBJ2-5	-	-	TRBV12-5	TGTGCTAGTGGCCCTACGGAGGGGGTGGAGACCCAGTACTTC	CASGPTEGVETQYF
TRBJ1-1	-	-	TRBV29-1	TGCAGCGTCGATGATGGCGCAGCTTTCTTT	CSVDDGAAFF
TRBJ1-6	-	-	TRBV30	TGTGCCTGGAGTGTCGTCAGGGGAAATTCACCCCTCCACTTT	CAWSVVRGNSPLHF
TRBJ2-2	-	-	TRBV18	TGTGCCAGCTCAGGGACAAACGCGAACACCGGGGAGCTGTTTTTT	CASSGTNANTGELFF
TRBJ2-1	-	TRBD2	TRBV6-4	TGTGCCAGCAGTGATCGGTTAGCGGGGGGCCCCAATGAGCAGTTCTTC	CASSDRLAGGPNEQFF
TRBJ1-5	-	-	TRBV27	TGTGCCAGCAGTTTGGGGGCCCCGGGACTAAATCAGCCCCAGCATTTT	CASSLGAPGLNQPQHF
TRBJ2-1	-	-	TRBV11-2	TGTGCCAGCAGGCGCGGGGATTTTTACAATGAGCAGTTCTTC	CASRRGDFYNEQFF
TRBJ2-2	-	TRBD1	TRBV11-2	TGTGCCAGCAGCAGGACAGGGTTCACCGGGGAGCTGTTTTTT	CASSRTGFTGELFF
TRBJ2-1	-	-	TRBV2	TGTGCCAGCAAGGGCGGAGCGGATGAGCAGTTCTTC	CASKGGADEQFF